This T cell receptor (beta chain) was retrieved from a study of blood T cell repertoires in COVID-19. Study summary: COVID-19 samples, acute and convalescent, were from the United States, Italy and Spain. PBMCs, B-cell-depleted T cells, or T cells were the source of the cDNA or gDNA that made up the material.

Authors' data handling: Using reference gene primer amplification, nucleated cell counts were estimated. Assay used: immunoSEQ multiplex PCR; TCRdb lists only in-frame clones, some missing. The DNA was the basis for D and trimming; V, J and clone size are from that table. Of about 66,000 clones in the sample, approximately 90% were seen once. CDR3 length equals 14 residues. V lost 3 bases to trimming and J lost 4 bases; unmatched junction nucleotides: 2. CDR1 is MNHNS and CDR2 is SASEGT in the germline V gene. The genes are TRBV6-1 and TRBJ2-3; 9 nucleotides match TRBD1. Sequenced sample: peripheral blood. The sequence was collected from a woman aged 70-85 years with acute or convalescent COVID-19. The CDR3 reads CASSEGQGPDTQYF. CDR3 DNA: TGTGCCAGCAGTGAGGGACAGGGTCCAGATACGCAGTATTTT.